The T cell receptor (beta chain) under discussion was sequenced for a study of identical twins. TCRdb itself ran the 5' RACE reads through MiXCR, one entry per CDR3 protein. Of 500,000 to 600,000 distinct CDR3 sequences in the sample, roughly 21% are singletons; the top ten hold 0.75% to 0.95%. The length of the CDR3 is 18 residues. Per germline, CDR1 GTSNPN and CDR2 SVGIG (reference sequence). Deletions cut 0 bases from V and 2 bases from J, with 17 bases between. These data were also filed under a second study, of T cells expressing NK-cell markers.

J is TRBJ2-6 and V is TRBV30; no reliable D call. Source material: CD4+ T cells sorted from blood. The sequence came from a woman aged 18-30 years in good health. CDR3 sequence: CAWSVWGGNWAGANVLTF. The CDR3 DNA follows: TGTGCCTGGAGTGTATGGGGTGGAAATTGGGCTGGGGCCAACGTCCTGACTTTC.